This T cell receptor (beta chain) appears in the sequencing data of a study of a mutant IDH1 vaccine in newly diagnosed glioma. Study summary: In weeks 1, 3, 5, 7, 11, 15, 19 and 23, patients were immunized, eight times in all.

The time point here: week 23, last vaccination. It was 300 ug of mutant IDH1 20-mer peptide that made up each vaccine dose, given with topical imiquimod. Trimming took 5 bases from V and 6 from J, leaving 14 bases between them. The CDR3 length is 13 residues. In germline, CDR1 is GTSNPN, CDR2 SVGIG (reference sequence). Libraries were prepared by immunoSEQ multiplex PCR; TCRdb keeps only in-frame clonotypes and omits some of them. The data contain tens of thousands of clones, about 81% of them singletons. As concerns this clone: As yet, its antigen is unknown.

V and J are TRBV30 and TRBJ1-3; the D is unclear. The sample was PBMCs, taken from a glioma patient whose treatment included an IDH1 peptide vaccine. This clonotype originated in a woman aged 40 to 50 with glioma. Some clones in this sample may be carry-over from other donors' samples. The CDR3: CAWDRESENTIYF. The CDR3 coding sequence is TGTGCCTGGGATAGGGAGTCGGAAAACACCATATATTTT.